This T cell receptor (beta chain) comes out of a study of molecular identifiers for immune sequencing clone quantification. Study-wide background: With replicates, the RNA of 20,000 or 100,000 naive CD8 cells was split five ways and four were sequenced. Overall study results and limits: Highly expanded clone sizes could end up underestimated if a barcode were shared by identical TCR molecules. Under 1% of molecules in naive cells, but over 98% of effector molecules, belonged to clones above 20 RNA copies.

Sorting recovered naive CD8 T cells on a CD8+CD4-CCR7+CD45RA+ profile. TCRdb reanalysed the PCR reads using MiXCR and keeps one entry per CDR3 protein. The sample has 400,000 to 600,000 distinct CDR3 sequences, roughly 24% seen once; the top ten hold roughly 0.77%. Germline V gene lookup returns CDR1 MDHEN and CDR2 SYDVKM. The CDR3 is 12 amino acids. As regards this clonotype: Its antigen is unknown. One junction end disagrees with the germline gene, perhaps due to a read error.

The chain is built from TRBV28 and TRBJ2-7; no definite D call. Sequenced: naive CD8+ T cells from blood, with Jurkat cell RNA spiked in. This sample's subset: FACS-sorted CD8+CD4-CCR7+CD45RA+ naive T cells. This sequence was found in a human donor in good health. Some libraries in this study had Jurkat cell RNA spiked in. The CDR3 DNA sequence: TGCGCCAGCAGTTTGATAGTCCTCGAGCAGTACTTC. Its translation: CASSLIVLEQYF. The complete variable domain, with remaining parts taken from reference TRBV28 and TRBJ2-7, reads DVKVTQSSRYLVKRTGEKVFLECVQDMDHENMFWYRQDPGLGLRLIYFSYDVKMKEKGDIPEGYSVSREKKERFSLILESASTNQTSMYLCASSLIVLEQYFGPGTRLTVT.